The 5 T cell receptor beta chains given below trace back to one sample, sequenced in a study of T cell changes during pregnancy in multiple sclerosis. Here immunoSEQ multiplex PCR was the method, and the copy in TCRdb shows in-frame clones only, minus some. The repertoire has approximately 100,000 clones, approximately 90% of them found once; the top ten carry 0.9% to 0.95%. The material sequenced was peripheral blood, taken after pregnancy. Receptors originate from a female donor with multiple sclerosis, enrolled in a pregnancy study.

The genes are TRBV25-1 and TRBJ2-5; D might be TRBD2 (6 bases). Looked up from germline, CDR1 is MGHDK and CDR2 is SYGVNS. The V and J ends lost 1 base and 5 bases respectively, with 14 bases between them. This CDR3 has 15 amino acids. Written as DNA, the CDR3 is TGTGCCAGCAGTGAATCCGGACTACCCGGGGAGACCCAGTACTTC. Its translation is CASSESGLPGETQYF.

This chain connects TRBV28 to TRBJ1-1, with a possible D match to TRBD1 (6 bases). V was pared by 5 bases and J by 5 bases, with 15 bases between. Germline values: CDR1 MDHEN, CDR2 SYDVKM. The length of the CDR3 is 14 residues. The DNA of the CDR3 is TGTGCCAGCAGTGTACAGGGTCTGTATACTGAAGCTTTCTTT. Amino acid sequence: CASSVQGLYTEAFF.

V usage is TRBV29-1 and J usage is TRBJ2-5; maybe TRBD2 (7 bases). Germline V CDR1 and CDR2: SQVTM, ANQGSEA. V was shortened by 3 bases and J by 5 bases, with 22 bases between the two germline ends. CDR3 length: 16 residues. The CDR3 spells CSVEHWGGVEVETQYF. The CDR3 bases are TGCAGCGTTGAGCATTGGGGGGGCGTGGAGGTCGAGACCCAGTACTTC.

The chain recombines TRBV4-1 with TRBJ2-7; TRBD2 agrees at 11 bases. The ends lost 4 bases at V and 0 bases at J; junction bases unmatched: 5. Germline V gene sequence: CDR1 MGHRA, CDR2 YSYEKL. The length of the CDR3 is 16 residues. The CDR3 protein is CASSPATSGISYEQYF. CDR3 nucleotides: TGCGCCAGCAGCCCCGCGACTAGCGGGATCTCCTACGAGCAGTACTTC.

This rearrangement joins TRBV5-1 to TRBJ2-1; 7 bases are a match to TRBD2. CDR3 length: 15 amino acids. Germline V gives CDR1 SGHRS, CDR2 YFSETQ. Unmatched junction bases numbered 5, after V lost 3 bases and J lost 2 bases. The CDR3 sequence: CASSSSGTTYNEQFF. The CDR3 region has the DNA TGCGCCAGCAGCTCGTCCGGGACTACCTACAATGAGCAGTTCTTC.